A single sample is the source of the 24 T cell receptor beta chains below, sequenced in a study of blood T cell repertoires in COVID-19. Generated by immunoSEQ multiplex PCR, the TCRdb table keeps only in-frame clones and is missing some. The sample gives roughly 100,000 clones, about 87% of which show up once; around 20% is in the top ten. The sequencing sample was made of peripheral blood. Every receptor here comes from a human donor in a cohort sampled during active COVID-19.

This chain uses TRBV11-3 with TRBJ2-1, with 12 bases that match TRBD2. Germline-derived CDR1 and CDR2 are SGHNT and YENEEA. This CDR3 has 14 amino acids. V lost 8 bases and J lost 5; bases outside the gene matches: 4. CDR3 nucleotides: TGTGCCAGCTCAACTAGCGGGAGGCACAATGAGCAGTTCTTC. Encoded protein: CASSTSGRHNEQFF.

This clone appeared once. DNA for the CDR3: TGCGCCAGCAGCCAAGATTTCCCCCAGGGTAGGACTGAAGCTTTCTTT. Protein sequence: CASSQDFPQGRTEAFF. This chain joins TRBV4-3 and TRBJ1-1; D may be TRBD1 (5 bases). This CDR3 is 16 amino acids long. The germline gives CDR1 LGHNA, CDR2 YSLEER. The V and J ends lost 0 bases and 5 bases respectively, with 16 bases between them.

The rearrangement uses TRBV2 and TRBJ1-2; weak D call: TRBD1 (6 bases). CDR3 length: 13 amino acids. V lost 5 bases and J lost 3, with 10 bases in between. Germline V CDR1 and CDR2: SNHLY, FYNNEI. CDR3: CASSLQGDYGYTF. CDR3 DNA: TGTGCCAGCAGTTTACAGGGCGACTATGGCTACACCTTC.

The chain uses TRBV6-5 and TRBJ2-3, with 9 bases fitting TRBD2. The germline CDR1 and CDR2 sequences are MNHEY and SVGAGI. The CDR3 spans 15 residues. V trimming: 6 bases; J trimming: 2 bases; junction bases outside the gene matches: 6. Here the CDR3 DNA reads TGTGCCAGCAGGGGACTAGCAGGAAACACAGATACGCAGTATTTT. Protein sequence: CASRGLAGNTDTQYF.

The CDR3 is CASSLRSLGGPHDTQYF. Written as DNA, the CDR3 is TGTGCCAGCAGCCTCCGATCCCTAGGGGGACCACACGATACGCAGTATTTT. The V call is TRBV7-8, the J call TRBJ2-3, with a weak D call TRBD1 (6 bases). This CDR3 is 17 amino acids long. V was clipped by 5 bases and J by 6 bases, with 24 bases between them. CDR1 is SGHVS, CDR2 FQNEAQ, per germline.

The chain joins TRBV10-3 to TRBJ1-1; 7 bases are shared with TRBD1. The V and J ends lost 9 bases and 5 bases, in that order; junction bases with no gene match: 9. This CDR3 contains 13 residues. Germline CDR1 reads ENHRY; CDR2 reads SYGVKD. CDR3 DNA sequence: TGTGCCATTGAGACAGGGCAGGGAACTGAAGCTTTCTTT. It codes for CAIETGQGTEAFF.

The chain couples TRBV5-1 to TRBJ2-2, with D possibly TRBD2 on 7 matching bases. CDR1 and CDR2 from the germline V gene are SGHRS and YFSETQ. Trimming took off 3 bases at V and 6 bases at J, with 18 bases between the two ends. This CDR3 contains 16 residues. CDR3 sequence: CASSSRAGGLPGELFF. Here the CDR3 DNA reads TGCGCCAGCAGCTCCCGGGCCGGGGGGCTCCCCGGGGAGCTGTTTTTT. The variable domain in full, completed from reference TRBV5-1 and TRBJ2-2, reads KAGVTQTPRYLIKTRGQQVTLSCSPISGHRSVSWYQQTPGQGLQFLFEYFSETQRNKGNFPGRFSGRQFSNSRSEMNVSTLELGDSALYLCASSSRAGGLPGELFFGEGSRLTVL.

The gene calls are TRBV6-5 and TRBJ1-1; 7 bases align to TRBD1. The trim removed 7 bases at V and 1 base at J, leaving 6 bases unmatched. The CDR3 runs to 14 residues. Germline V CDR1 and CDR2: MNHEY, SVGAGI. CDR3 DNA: TGTGCCAGCAACACAGGGGCAGAGAACACTGAAGCTTTCTTT. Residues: CASNTGAENTEAFF.

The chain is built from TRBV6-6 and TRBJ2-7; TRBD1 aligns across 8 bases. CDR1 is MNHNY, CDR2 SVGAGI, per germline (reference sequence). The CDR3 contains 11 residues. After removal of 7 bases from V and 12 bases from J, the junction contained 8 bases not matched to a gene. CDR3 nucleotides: TGTGCCAGCACCCCGGACAGGGTTCTGTACTTC. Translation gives CASTPDRVLYF.

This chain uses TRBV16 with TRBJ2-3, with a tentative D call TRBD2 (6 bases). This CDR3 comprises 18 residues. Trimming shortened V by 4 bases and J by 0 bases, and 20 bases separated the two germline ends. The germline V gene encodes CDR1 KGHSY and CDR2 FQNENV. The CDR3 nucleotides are TGTGCCAGCAGCCCGCTCCTAGGGACTGGGGACAGCACAGATACGCAGTATTTT. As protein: CASSPLLGTGDSTDTQYF.

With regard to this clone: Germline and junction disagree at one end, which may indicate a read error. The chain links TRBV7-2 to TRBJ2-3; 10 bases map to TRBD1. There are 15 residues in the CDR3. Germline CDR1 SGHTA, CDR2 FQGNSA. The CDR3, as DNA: TGTGCCAGCAGCCCTCAGACAGGGGGCACCGATACGCAGTATTTT. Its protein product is CASSPQTGGTDTQYF.

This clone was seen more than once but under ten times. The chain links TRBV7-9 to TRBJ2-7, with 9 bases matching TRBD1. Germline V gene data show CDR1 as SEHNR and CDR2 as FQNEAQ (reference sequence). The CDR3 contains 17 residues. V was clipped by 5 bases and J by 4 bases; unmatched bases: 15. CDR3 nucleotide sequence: TGTGCCAGCAGCGCACGGACAGGGGAATACTTGAAGTACGAGCAGTACTTC. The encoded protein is CASSARTGEYLKYEQYF.

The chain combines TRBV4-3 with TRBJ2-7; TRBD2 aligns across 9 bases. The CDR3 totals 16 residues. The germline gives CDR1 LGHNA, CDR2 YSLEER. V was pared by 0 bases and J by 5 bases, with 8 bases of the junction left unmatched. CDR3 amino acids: CASSQDRGGRANEQYF. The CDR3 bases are TGCGCCAGCAGCCAAGATCGGGGCGGGAGGGCCAACGAGCAGTACTTC.

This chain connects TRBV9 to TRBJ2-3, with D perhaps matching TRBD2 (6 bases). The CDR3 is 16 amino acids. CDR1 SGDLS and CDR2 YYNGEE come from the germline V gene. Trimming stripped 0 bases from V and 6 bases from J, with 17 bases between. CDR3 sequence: CASSVGGGLPSDTQYF. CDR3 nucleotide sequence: TGTGCCAGCAGCGTAGGAGGAGGGTTACCATCTGATACGCAGTATTTT.

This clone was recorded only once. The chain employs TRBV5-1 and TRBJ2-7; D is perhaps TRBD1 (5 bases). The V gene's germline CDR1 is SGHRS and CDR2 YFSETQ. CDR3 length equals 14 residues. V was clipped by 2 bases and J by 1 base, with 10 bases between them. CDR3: CASSLQASSYEQYF. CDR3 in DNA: TGCGCCAGCAGCTTACAGGCCTCATCCTACGAGCAGTACTTC.

The CDR3 DNA reads TGTGCCAGCAAGGAGGGGACTAGCGGCCCTTGGTACGAGCAGTACTTC. The encoded protein is CASKEGTSGPWYEQYF. V usage is TRBV2 and J usage is TRBJ2-7; 11 bases align to TRBD2. The CDR3 is 16 amino acids. Trimming took 7 bases from V and 4 from J; bases not matched to a gene: 12. CDR1 and CDR2 from the germline V gene are SNHLY and FYNNEI.

The CDR3 protein is CASSESSRGNQPQHF. The CDR3 DNA reads TGTGCCAGCAGTGAATCAAGTAGGGGTAATCAGCCCCAGCATTTT. The chain links TRBV25-1 to TRBJ1-5; perhaps TRBD1 as D (5 bases). In germline, CDR1 is MGHDK, CDR2 SYGVNS. V lost 1 base to trimming and J lost 4 bases, with 11 bases between them. This CDR3 contains 15 residues.

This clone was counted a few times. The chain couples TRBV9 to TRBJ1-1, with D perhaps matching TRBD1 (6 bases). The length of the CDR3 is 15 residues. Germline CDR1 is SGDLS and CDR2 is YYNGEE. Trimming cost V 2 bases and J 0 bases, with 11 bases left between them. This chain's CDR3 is CASSVGDRLNTEAFF. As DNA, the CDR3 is TGTGCCAGCAGCGTTGGAGACAGGCTGAACACTGAAGCTTTCTTT.

The CDR3 region has the DNA TGTGCCACCCGGGGCTCCTACGAGCAGTACTTC. Translating gives CATRGSYEQYF. The V call is TRBV19, the J call TRBJ2-7, with D possibly being TRBD2 (5 bases). The CDR3 spans 11 residues. Trimming left V 10 bases short and J 0 bases short, with 7 bases between. Germline CDR1 reads LNHDA; CDR2 reads SQIVND (reference sequence).

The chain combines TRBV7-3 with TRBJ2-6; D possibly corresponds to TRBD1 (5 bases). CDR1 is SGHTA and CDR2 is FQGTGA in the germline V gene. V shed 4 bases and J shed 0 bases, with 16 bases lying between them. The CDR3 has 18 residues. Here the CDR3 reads CASSYVGAVGSGANVLTF. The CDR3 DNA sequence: TGTGCCAGCAGCTACGTTGGGGCAGTCGGCTCTGGGGCCAACGTCCTGACTTTC.

The DNA for the CDR3 is TGTGCCAGTAGTATTTCTAGGACAGGTCGAGACCAGCCCCAGCATTTT. It encodes CASSISRTGRDQPQHF. The rearrangement joins TRBV19 to TRBJ1-5, with 7 bases lining up with TRBD1. J gave up 7 bases and V 3 bases, and 12 bases lay outside the gene matches. The germline CDR1 and CDR2 sequences are LNHDA and SQIVND (reference sequence). This CDR3 is built from 16 residues.

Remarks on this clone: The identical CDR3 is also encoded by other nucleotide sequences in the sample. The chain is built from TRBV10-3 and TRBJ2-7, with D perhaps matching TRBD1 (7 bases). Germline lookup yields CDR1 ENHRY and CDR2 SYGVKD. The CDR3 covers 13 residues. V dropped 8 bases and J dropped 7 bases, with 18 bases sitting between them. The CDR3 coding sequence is TGTGCCATCCGTGGGGGCCCAGGGGGGGAGCAGTACTTC. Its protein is CAIRGGPGGEQYF.

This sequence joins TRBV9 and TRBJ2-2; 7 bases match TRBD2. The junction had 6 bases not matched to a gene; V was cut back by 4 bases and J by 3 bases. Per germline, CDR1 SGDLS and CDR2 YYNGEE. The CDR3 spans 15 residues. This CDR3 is CASSPGLVDTGELFF. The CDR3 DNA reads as TGTGCCAGCAGCCCAGGACTAGTAGACACCGGGGAGCTGTTTTTT.

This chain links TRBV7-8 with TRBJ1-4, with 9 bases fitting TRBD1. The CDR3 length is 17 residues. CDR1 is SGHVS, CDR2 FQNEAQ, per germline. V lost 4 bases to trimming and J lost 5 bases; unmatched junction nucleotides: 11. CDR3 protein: CASSSISPGQGNEKLFF. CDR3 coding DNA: TGTGCCAGCAGCTCAATATCCCCGGGACAGGGAAATGAAAAACTGTTTTTT.